This is a list of T cell receptor beta chains from one sample in a study of CD8 T cells in Susac syndrome. TCRdb fed the immunoSEQ multiplex PCR reads into MiXCR, producing one record per CDR3 protein. The table records about 240,000 distinct CDR3 sequences, 90% to 97% of them present only once. The source material was CD4+ T cells from PBMCs. The receptors were sampled from a human donor with Susac syndrome. CDR3s include the opening cysteine and the closing phenylalanine or tryptophan. A D gene is named only where the DNA matches it firmly. A row's size may be missing; if present it is once, few, many or a size class.

cdr3_length j_call clone_size v_call d_call cdr3_nt cdr3_aa
11 TRBJ2-1 - TRBV29-1 TRBD1 TGCAGCGTTGGGGGGACAGGCCGGCAGTTCTTC CSVGGTGRQFF
15 TRBJ2-3 - TRBV14 - TGTGCCAGCAGCCAAGATGCTAGCGGCACAGATACGCAGTATTTT CASSQDASGTDTQYF
15 TRBJ2-1 - TRBV28 - TGTGCCAGCAGTCCCCCTCCGAAATCCCTCAATGAGCAGTTCTTC CASSPPPKSLNEQFF
13 TRBJ1-5 - TRBV20-1 - TGCAGTGCGATCCGGGACCGAAGTCAACCCCAGCATTTT CSAIRDRSQPQHF
15 TRBJ2-5 - TRBV20-1 - TGCAGTGCTAGAGAAAACCGTCGCGGCCAAGAGACCCAGTACTTC CSARENRRGQETQYF
12 TRBJ2-3 - TRBV28 - TGTGCCAGCAGTCCAGCTGTGGATACGCAGTATTTT CASSPAVDTQYF
15 TRBJ1-1 - TRBV30 - TGTGCCTGGAGTGTAGGAGGGCATTTGAACACTGAAGCTTTCTTT CAWSVGGHLNTEAFF
14 TRBJ2-3 - TRBV6-5 TRBD1 TGTGCCAGCAGTAGACAGGGTTTAACAGATACGCAGTATTTT CASSRQGLTDTQYF
13 TRBJ1-1 - TRBV25-1 - TGTGCCAGCAGTGACCCAGGCAACACTGAAGCTTTCTTT CASSDPGNTEAFF
13 TRBJ2-1 - TRBV30 - TGTGCCTGGAGTGTATCCAGGGTCCGCGAGCAGTTCTTC CAWSVSRVREQFF
14 TRBJ2-5 - TRBV6-5 - TGTGCCAGCAGTTACAGTCCCTTACAAGAGACCCAGTACTTC CASSYSPLQETQYF
14 TRBJ2-7 once TRBV7-6 - TGTGCCAGCAGCTTATCCCCAGAATTCTACGAGCAGTACTTC CASSLSPEFYEQYF
16 TRBJ2-7 - TRBV18 - TGTGCCAGCTCACCACCAAGCGTCCCGGGGGCCTACGAGCAGTACTTC CASSPPSVPGAYEQYF
15 TRBJ2-5 once TRBV3-1 - TGTGCCAGCAGCGACGGGGAATTTTTCGGAGAGACCCAGTACTTC CASSDGEFFGETQYF
15 TRBJ2-1 - TRBV5-1 TRBD2 TGCGCCAGCAGCTTGGGTACTAGCGTCAACGTTGAGCAGTTCTTC CASSLGTSVNVEQFF
13 TRBJ2-7 once TRBV20-1 - TGCAGTGCTAGAAGTTTAGGGCTTTACGAGCAGTACTTC CSARSLGLYEQYF
11 TRBJ1-1 - TRBV12-3/TRBV12-4 - TGTGCCAGCAAAAAGTGGCAGGAAGCTTTCTTT CASKKWQEAFF
12 TRBJ2-1 - TRBV29-1 - TGCAGCGTGCTACGTTATTACAATGAGCAGTTCTTC CSVLRYYNEQFF
15 TRBJ2-7 - TRBV6-6 TRBD2 TGTGCCAGCGCGACTAGCGGGAGGCCCTCCTACGAGCAGTACTTC CASATSGRPSYEQYF
11 TRBJ1-2 - TRBV19 - TGTGCCACCGGAGCTAACTATGGCTACACCTTC CATGANYGYTF